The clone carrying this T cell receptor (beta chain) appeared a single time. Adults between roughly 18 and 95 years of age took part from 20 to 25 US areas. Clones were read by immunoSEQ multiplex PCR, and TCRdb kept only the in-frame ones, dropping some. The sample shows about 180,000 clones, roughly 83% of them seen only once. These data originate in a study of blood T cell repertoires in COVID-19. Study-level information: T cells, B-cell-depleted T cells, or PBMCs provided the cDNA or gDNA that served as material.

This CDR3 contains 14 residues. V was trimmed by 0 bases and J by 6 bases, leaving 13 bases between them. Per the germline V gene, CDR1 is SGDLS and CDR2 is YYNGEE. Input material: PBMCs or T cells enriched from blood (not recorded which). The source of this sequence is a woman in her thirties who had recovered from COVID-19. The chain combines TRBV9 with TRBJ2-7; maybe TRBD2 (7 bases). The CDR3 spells CASSVGGRGAEQYF. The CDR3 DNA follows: TGTGCCAGCAGCGTAGGAGGGAGGGGGGCCGAGCAGTACTTC.